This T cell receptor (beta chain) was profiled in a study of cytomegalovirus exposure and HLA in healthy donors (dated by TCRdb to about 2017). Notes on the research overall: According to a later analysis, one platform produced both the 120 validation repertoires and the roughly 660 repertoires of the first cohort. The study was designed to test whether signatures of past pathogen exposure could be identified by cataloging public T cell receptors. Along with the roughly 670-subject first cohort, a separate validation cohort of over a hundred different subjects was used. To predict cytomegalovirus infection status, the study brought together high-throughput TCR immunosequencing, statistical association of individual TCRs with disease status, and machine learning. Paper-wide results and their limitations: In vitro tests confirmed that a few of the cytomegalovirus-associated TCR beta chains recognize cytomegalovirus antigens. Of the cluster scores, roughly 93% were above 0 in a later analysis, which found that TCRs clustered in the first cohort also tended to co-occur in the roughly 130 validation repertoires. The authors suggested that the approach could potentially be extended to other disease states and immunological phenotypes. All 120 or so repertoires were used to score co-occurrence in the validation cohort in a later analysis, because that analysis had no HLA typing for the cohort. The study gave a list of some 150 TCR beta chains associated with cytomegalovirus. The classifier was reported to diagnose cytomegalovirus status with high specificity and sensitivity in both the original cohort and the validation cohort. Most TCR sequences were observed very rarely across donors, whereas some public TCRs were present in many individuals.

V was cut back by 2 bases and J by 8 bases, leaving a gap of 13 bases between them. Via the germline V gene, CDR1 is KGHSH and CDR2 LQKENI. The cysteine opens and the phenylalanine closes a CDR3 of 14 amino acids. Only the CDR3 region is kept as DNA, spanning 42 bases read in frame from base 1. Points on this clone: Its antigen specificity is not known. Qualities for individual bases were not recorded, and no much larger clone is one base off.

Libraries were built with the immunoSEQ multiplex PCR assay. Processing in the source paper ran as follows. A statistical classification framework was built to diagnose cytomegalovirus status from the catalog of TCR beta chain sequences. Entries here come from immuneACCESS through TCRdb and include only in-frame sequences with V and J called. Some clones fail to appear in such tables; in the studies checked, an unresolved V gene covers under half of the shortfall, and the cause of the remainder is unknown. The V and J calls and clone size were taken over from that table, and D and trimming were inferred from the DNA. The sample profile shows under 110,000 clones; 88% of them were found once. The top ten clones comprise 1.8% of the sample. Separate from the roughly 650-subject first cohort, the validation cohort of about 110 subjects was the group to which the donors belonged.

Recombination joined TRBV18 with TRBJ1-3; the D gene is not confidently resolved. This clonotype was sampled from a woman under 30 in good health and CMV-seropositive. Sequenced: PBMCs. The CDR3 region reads CASSPRGSADTIYF. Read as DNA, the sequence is TGTGCCAGCTCACCAAGAGGATCGGCGGACACCATATATTTT.